These T cell receptor beta chains were read from a single sample in a study of T cell changes during pregnancy in multiple sclerosis. Sequenced by immunoSEQ multiplex PCR; TCRdb stores in-frame clones only, minus some. The data show about 50,000 clones, around 90% seen once. Material: CD4+ T cells from peripheral blood mononuclear cells, obtained in the second trimester of pregnancy. The source of these receptors is a female donor with multiple sclerosis, enrolled in a pregnancy study. The CDR3 runs from the conserved cysteine through the conserved F or W. Each record gives: CDR3 DNA, CDR3 protein, V gene, clone size, D gene, J gene. A D gene is named only where the DNA matches it firmly. Clone size is given for some rows only: seen once, a few or many times, or a class if the clone is expanded.

DNA: TGCGCCAGCAGCTACGGACTACAGTACGAGCAGTACTTC
CDR3: CASSYGLQYEQYF
V: TRBV5-1
size: .
D: .
J: TRBJ2-7

DNA: TGTGCCAGCAGCCAGGGACTCTGGGCGGGAGGTATCGAGCAGTACTTC
CDR3: CASSQGLWAGGIEQYF
V: TRBV14
size: .
D: TRBD2
J: TRBJ2-7

DNA: TGTGCCAGCAGCTTAATTCCGGGACAGGGGAGCTCACCCCTCCACTTT
CDR3: CASSLIPGQGSSPLHF
V: TRBV7-8
size: .
D: TRBD1
J: TRBJ1-6

DNA: TGTGCCAGCAGCGTAGGGCCTTCAGCTTTCTTT
CDR3: CASSVGPSAFF
V: TRBV9
size: .
D: .
J: TRBJ1-1

DNA: TGTGCCAGTAGTACTTACCGGGAGGGGGATGGCTACACCTTC
CDR3: CASSTYREGDGYTF
V: TRBV19
size: .
D: .
J: TRBJ1-2

DNA: TGCAGCGCCCATCGGGCGGGAGGAGATACGCAGTATTTT
CDR3: CSAHRAGGDTQYF
V: TRBV29-1
size: .
D: TRBD2
J: TRBJ2-3

DNA: TGCGCCAGCAGGGGGGACAGGGCAAATGAAAAACTGTTTTTT
CDR3: CASRGDRANEKLFF
V: TRBV5-1
size: .
D: TRBD1
J: TRBJ1-4

DNA: TGTGCCAGCAGCTTGAGACAGGGTAACCAAGAGACCCAGTACTTC
CDR3: CASSLRQGNQETQYF
V: TRBV5-4
size: .
D: TRBD1
J: TRBJ2-5

DNA: TGTGCCAGCAGTTTAGACCCAGCGCCGAACACCGGGGAGCTGTTTTTT
CDR3: CASSLDPAPNTGELFF
V: TRBV27
size: .
D: .
J: TRBJ2-2

DNA: TGCGCCAGCAGCTTGATGGGAGATCAGCCCCAGCATTTT
CDR3: CASSLMGDQPQHF
V: TRBV5-1
size: .
D: .
J: TRBJ1-5

DNA: TGTGCCAGCATACTCGACAGGGCAGGTCGTACTGAAGCTTTCTTT
CDR3: CASILDRAGRTEAFF
V: TRBV2
size: .
D: TRBD1
J: TRBJ1-1

DNA: TGTGCCACCAGCGGAAGCGGGGGGGCAGATACGCAGTATTTT
CDR3: CATSGSGGADTQYF
V: TRBV15
size: .
D: TRBD2
J: TRBJ2-3

DNA: TGTGCCAGCAGCTTATCGACGCGGGAGACCCAGTACTTC
CDR3: CASSLSTRETQYF
V: TRBV11-3
size: few
D: .
J: TRBJ2-5

DNA: TGCGCCAGCAGCTTTGGGACAGGGAGGTATGGCTACACCTTC
CDR3: CASSFGTGRYGYTF
V: TRBV5-1
size: .
D: TRBD1
J: TRBJ1-2

DNA: TGTGCCAGCTCAGGAGACGACAGCACCTCCTACAATGAGCAGTTCTTC
CDR3: CASSGDDSTSYNEQFF
V: TRBV18
size: once
D: .
J: TRBJ2-1

DNA: TGCAGCGTTGAAGATTTGGGGGGGCACACAGATACGCAGTATTTT
CDR3: CSVEDLGGHTDTQYF
V: TRBV29-1
size: .
D: .
J: TRBJ2-3